This TCR beta chain was captured by sequencing in a study of blood T cell repertoires in COVID-19. Study-level information: The cDNA or gDNA used as material had been derived from T cells, B-cell-depleted T cells, or PBMCs.

Sequencing was performed with immunoSEQ multiplex PCR; in TCRdb, only in-frame clones are kept and a portion is missing. This sample has 150,000 to 200,000 clones, with less than 85% found just once. CDR3 length: 15 amino acids. Trimming cost V 0 bases and J 10 bases, with 17 bases left between them. The germline gives CDR1 LGHNA, CDR2 YSLEER. Sequencing was done on a sample of PBMCs or T cells enriched from blood (not recorded which). The receptor's source is a woman aged 50 to 60 who had recovered from COVID-19. The rearrangement joins TRBV4-3 to TRBJ2-3; tentative D call: TRBD2 (6 bases). CDR3 in DNA: TGCGCCAGCAGCCAAGAGGGGGGTGCCAATGGCCCGCAGTATTTT. It codes for CASSQEGGANGPQYF.